This TCR beta chain was identified during a study of cytomegalovirus exposure and HLA in healthy donors (dated by TCRdb to between 2016 and 2019). Regarding the research as a whole: An earlier analysis of approximately 550 of the donors reported about 250 Gb of sequence data and about 100 million unique TCR beta sequences from about 179 million T cells. An early release that covered roughly 600 HLA-typed donors contained approximately 300 gigabases of sequencing data and tens of millions of unique TCR sequences. Of the roughly 400 genotyped donors, 81% were placed in the genetic ancestry cluster associated with self-reported Caucasian donors. The aim of the study was to test whether cataloging public T cell receptors could identify signatures of past pathogen exposure. The study used immunosequencing to profile the T cell repertoires of around 600 subjects and linked those repertoires to cytomegalovirus serostatus. Besides the first cohort of under 700 subjects, a separate validation cohort made up of over 100 different subjects was used. To predict cytomegalovirus infection status, the study combined high-throughput TCR immunosequencing, statistical association of individual TCRs with disease status, and machine learning. In a later analysis, previously published TCR beta repertoires from more than 500 donors were re-analyzed and high-resolution HLA genotyping was added so that TCR occurrence patterns could be studied. The later analysis used no new phenotypic data to find candidate immune exposures, relying instead on TCR beta sequences and their occurrence across donors. To decide whether each TCR beta V gene segment behaved as functional or pseudogenic, an earlier analysis of approximately 600 of the donors relied on high-throughput TCR beta sequencing. Donor age, sex, ethnicity and CMV serostatus were compiled alongside the repertoire data. A later genetic analysis used genome-wide SNP genotypes for about 65% of the roughly 670 donors, treating that subset as a discovery cohort. All discovery cohort repertoires had been generated using a single sequencing platform. Both class I and class II loci were covered by HLA typing, at four-digit resolution. The number of donors typed differed by locus, with roughly 620-640 for A, B, C, DRB1 and DQB1, 522 for DQA1, approximately 580 for DPA1, and 450 to 480 for DPB1. About five DR-DQ haplotypes were treated as single units for association and clustering because of strong linkage in the cohort. Among about 360 genotyped donors of the cohort, an average of around 240,000 unique TCR beta nucleotide sequences were sequenced per donor, around 20% of them non-productive. Summary of the overall study and its limitations: A few of the identified cytomegalovirus-associated TCR beta chains were confirmed in vitro to be specific for cytomegalovirus antigens. Most CMV-associated TCR beta chains appeared to be HLA-restricted in a later analysis, and the HLA associations seemed to be driven largely by CMV exposure. Several of the top co-occurrence clusters appeared to be linked to parvovirus B19, influenza, CMV and Epstein-Barr virus, according to a later analysis. According to a later analysis, TCR association rates differed among HLA loci, with DRB1 alleles showing the most associated TCRs and HLA-C alleles showing the fewest. The sequencing pipeline was judged likely to have produced a cluster of highly shared sequence variants as a technical artifact. A later analysis associated about 18,000 TCR beta sequences with specific HLA alleles at a false discovery rate of 0.05. Because some donors lacked HLA typing at each locus, the association tests relied only on the typed subset. A further reported finding was that TCR beta sequences accurately predicted the HLA-A and HLA-B alleles for most subjects in the first cohort. An association between a missense DCLRE1C variant and V-gene and J-gene trimming of TCR beta chains was found in a later genetic analysis and replicated in an independent cohort. The earlier analysis of a few hundred of the donors excluded roughly 17 rarely observed V segments, including chromosome 9 orphons, because counts were too low. A later analysis found that HLA-associated TCR beta chains were more clonally expanded and had lower generation probabilities than equally common non-associated chains. According to a later genetic analysis, donors in an Asian-associated ancestry cluster had fewer N-insertions in productive TCRs than the approximately 700-donor mean. The authors suggested that the approach could potentially be extended to other disease states and immunological phenotypes. When HLA alleles, especially DR and DQ, strongly co-occurred, attributing TCR associations to individual alleles was difficult. In this cohort, only TCR beta chains were sequenced, and detectable features were limited by the absence of alpha or paired-chain data. Correlated functional status among segregating V segments might reflect linkage disequilibrium, but an unknown experimental factor could not be ruled out. Because the 87-base-pair reads could not distinguish some IMGT-functional V segments, including TRBV6-2 and TRBV6-3, those segments were excluded. Immune exposure information for the cohort was limited to CMV serostatus. The presence/absence analyses assumed that sequencing depth was roughly uniform across donors, and that assumption may not be true. In both the original and validation cohorts, the classifier was reported to diagnose cytomegalovirus status with high specificity and sensitivity. Broadly in line with IMGT annotations, most TCR beta V segments showed up in productive rearrangements about 87% or about 30% of the time in an earlier analysis of around 550 of the donors. Most TCR sequences were observed very rarely across donors, whereas some public TCRs were present in many individuals. The study listed approximately 150 TCR beta chains as associated with cytomegalovirus.

In total, about 650 healthy bone marrow donors made up the cohort. All cohort members were sampled while nominally healthy, although unrecorded immune exposures were likely present. The donor tested CMV seropositive and was one of the 289 seropositive cohort members. A peripheral blood sample was collected from each donor, and TCR beta sequencing was performed on peripheral blood mononuclear cells. Genomic DNA extraction from the blood cell samples was performed with the Qiagen DNeasy Blood Extraction Kit. As regards this clone: The antigen this receptor binds is unknown. No base quality values were provided; no much bigger clone lies one nucleotide off.

The receptor library was made with the immunoSEQ multiplex PCR assay. A mixture of 60 forward primers for TCR Vbeta segments and 13 reverse primers for TCR Jbeta segments was used in the multiplex PCR. A multiplex PCR assay on genomic DNA amplified the CDR3 region of rearranged TCR beta genes. On the Illumina HiSeq System, the amplified TCR beta libraries were sequenced as 87-base-pair reads. The paper's data handling went like this. Across the 600 to 700 repertoires, a later analysis counted 78 million or so unique TCR beta chains, around 11 million of which were shared by at least two donors. To remove PCR and sequencing errors, raw reads were error-corrected and collapsed into unique sequences using a nearest-neighbor algorithm that merged closely related sequences. Alignment of CDR3 sequences to IMGT reference sequences was used to assign V, D and J gene segments. For a sequence to be retained, at least a six-nucleotide match to both a V gene segment and a J gene segment was required. A rearrangement counted as productive if the CDR3 had no stop codons and remained in frame with V and J, and every other rearrangement counted as non-productive. CDR3 was defined according to IMGT convention as the region running from the second conserved V-encoded cysteine to the conserved J-encoded phenylalanine. Sequences without an unambiguous match to a single V gene segment were excluded from the earlier analysis of 450 to 750 of the donors. In an earlier analysis of several hundred of the donors, a V segment was called functional when productive rearrangements were above 56.7%, and segregating when the standard deviation between donors exceeded 5%. A statistical classification framework was built for diagnosing cytomegalovirus status from the catalog of TCR beta chain sequences. V and J gene assignment, in a later analysis, came from comparing TCR nucleotide sequences with IMGT/GENE-DB human TR gene sequences. Using the TCRdist pipeline, a later analysis assigned CDR3 sequences along with most-parsimonious VDJ recombination scenarios. A later analysis defined each TCR beta chain by its CDR3 amino acid sequence plus V-gene family, and excluded reads lacking a unique V-gene family. To address suspected cross-contamination and a sequencing artifact, a later analysis removed around 600 highly shared, low-generation-probability nucleotide sequences. For each public chain, a later analysis derived a clonal expansion index from normalized ranks of inferred template counts within each repertoire. In a later analysis, generation probabilities were computed with a VDJ recombination model fitted to out-of-frame rearrangements, and the resulting probabilities were checked against IGoR. Hypergeometric tests were used in a later analysis to score TCR-TCR, TCR-HLA and TCR-CMV co-occurrence, with a repertoire-size bias correction applied to the TCR pairs. False discovery rates were estimated in a later analysis by permuting HLA or CMV assignments 20 times. In a later analysis, co-occurring TCRs were grouped using DBSCAN, and TCRdist sequence similarity was added for clustering within HLA-allele-positive subsets. Repertoires with fewer than 30,000 or more than 120,000 public chains were left out of co-occurrence clustering, as were four to six repertoires with anomalous nucleotide sharing. Here the immuneACCESS table is served through TCRdb, limited to in-frame sequences with V and J called. Missing clones are a known gap in these copies; in checked studies unresolved V genes cover under half, and the rest lacks a known reason. V and J calls plus clone size are reproduced from that table; the DNA served to infer D and trimming. The sample has fewer than 250,000 clones on record, about 77% of them singletons. The ten top clones hold 4.5% to 5.5% of the sample.

The CDR3 runs 16 residues from the cysteine to the phenylalanine. Only the CDR3 part of the read is kept: 48 bases, read in frame from the first base. The chain is assembled from TRBV21-1 and TRBJ1-3. TRBV21-1 is designated a pseudogene. The origin of this receptor is a young man in good health and CMV-seropositive. The sequenced sample was PBMCs. The CDR3 corresponds to CASSKVEPLSGNTIYF. The sequenced DNA: TGTGCCAGCAGCAAAGTCGAGCCGCTCTCTGGAAACACCATATATTTT.